One sample yielded the 12 T cell receptor beta chains listed below, sequenced in a study of response to subunit inactivated influenza vaccine. MiXCR, run by TCRdb on the RT-PCR reads, gives a single entry per CDR3 protein. This sample has more than 600,000 distinct CDR3 sequences, with about a fifth found just once. Sample: PBMCs from blood, taken roughly 5 days after vaccination. The receptor set was obtained from a man in his forties or fifties who received an inactivated influenza vaccine.

This clonotype occurred a few times. This chain uses TRBV5-1 with TRBJ2-7, with 7 nucleotides matching TRBD1. The CDR3 sequence is 15 residues long. CDR1 and CDR2 from the germline V gene are SGHRS and YFSETQ. Germline trimming cut 0 bases from V and 3 bases from J; bases unmatched to any gene: 6. CDR3 protein: CASSLALGQNYEQYF. As DNA, the CDR3 is TGCGCCAGCAGCTTGGCCTTGGGACAGAACTACGAGCAGTACTTC.

This chain connects TRBV27 to TRBJ1-1, with D tentatively TRBD1 (5 bases). Trimming stripped 2 bases from V and 11 bases from J, with 15 bases between. The CDR3 has 13 amino acids. Germline lookup yields CDR1 MNHEY and CDR2 SMNVEV (reference sequence). The CDR3 DNA is TGTGCCAGCAGTTTACGGGAGGGCAGGGAGGCTTTCTTT. Its protein is CASSLREGREAFF.

This clonotype turned up a few times. CDR3 loop: CAISESVSSGKNIQYF. For the CDR3, the DNA is TGTGCCATCAGTGAGTCCGTGTCTAGCGGTAAAAACATTCAGTACTTC. V usage is TRBV10-3 and J usage is TRBJ2-4, with 7 bases that match TRBD2. Trimming removed 0 bases from V and 4 bases from J; junction bases left unmatched: 6. Germline assignment: CDR1 ENHRY and CDR2 SYGVKD. The CDR3 spans 16 residues.

The V and J genes are TRBV5-1 and TRBJ1-1; 8 nucleotides line up with TRBD1. Germline trimming cut 3 bases from V and 2 bases from J; bases unmatched to any gene: 3. This CDR3 has 14 residues. Germline-derived CDR1 and CDR2 are SGHRS and YFSETQ. This chain's CDR3 is CASSSTGVNTEAFF. In DNA form, the CDR3 reads TGCGCCAGCAGCTCGACAGGGGTAAACACTGAAGCTTTCTTT.

The J gene is TRBJ1-6, the V gene TRBV7-2; D possibly corresponds to TRBD1 (5 bases). Trimming took off 5 bases at V and 8 bases at J, with 16 bases between the two ends. CDR3 length: 15 amino acids. Looked up from germline, CDR1 is SGHTA and CDR2 is FQGNSA. Here the CDR3 DNA reads TGTGCCAGCAGCCCGGCCGGGACGGTTGATTCACCCCTCCACTTT. Its protein product is CASSPAGTVDSPLHF.

This clonotype was observed a few times. The chain's CDR3 is CASSLAAEPSYNEQFF. The CDR3 DNA follows: TGTGCCAGCAGCCTGGCTGCGGAGCCCTCCTACAATGAGCAGTTCTTC. V is TRBV5-4 and J is TRBJ2-1; D not certain. This CDR3 comprises 16 residues. V dropped 4 bases and J dropped 0 bases, with 14 bases sitting between them. Germline V CDR1 and CDR2: SGHNT, YYREEE (reference sequence).

In its sample, this clonotype was seen a few times. This rearrangement joins TRBV4-3 to TRBJ2-3, with a weak D call TRBD2 (5 bases). V lost 3 bases and J lost 2, with 12 bases in between. Per germline, CDR1 LGHNA and CDR2 YSLEER. CDR3 length equals 15 residues. The CDR3 nucleotides read TGCGCCAGCAGCCAGGAAGACTACCTCACAGATACGCAGTATTTT. Translation gives CASSQEDYLTDTQYF.

The chain carries TRBV12-3 or TRBV12-4 and TRBJ2-7; a possible D gene is TRBD1 (6 bases). Trimming shortened V by 8 bases and J by 2 bases, and 25 bases separated the two germline ends. The CDR3 consists of 17 residues. The CDR3 DNA reads as TGTGCCAGCCTAGGCCGTCCCGAACCGGGACATCCCTACGAGCAGTACTTC. It yields the protein CASLGRPEPGHPYEQYF.

This clonotype was seen a handful of times. The V call is TRBV7-8, the J call TRBJ1-3, with D perhaps TRBD1 (6 bases). Germline CDR1 is SGHVS and CDR2 is FQNEAQ. The CDR3 covers 16 residues. Trimming shortened V by 2 bases and J by 2 bases, and 13 bases separated the two germline ends. The CDR3 is CASSLSTGLAGNTIYF. Written as DNA, the CDR3 is TGTGCCAGCAGCTTAAGTACAGGGCTGGCTGGAAACACCATATATTTT. Full variable domain (outside the CDR3, taken from reference TRBV7-8 and TRBJ1-3): GAGVSQSPRYKVAKRGQDVALRCDPISGHVSLFWYQQALGQGPEFLTYFQNEAQLDKSGLPSDRFFAERPEGSVSTLKIQRTQQEDSAVYLCASSLSTGLAGNTIYFGEGSWLTVV.

This rearrangement joins TRBV20-1 to TRBJ2-7, with D possibly matching TRBD1 (6 bases). Germline assignment: CDR1 DFQATT and CDR2 SNEGSKA (reference sequence). V shed 6 bases and J shed 5 bases, with 14 bases lying between them. CDR3 length: 12 amino acids. The CDR3 DNA reads as TGCAGTGCCTCGAGCCAGGGGAACGAGCAGTACTTC. It specifies CSASSQGNEQYF.

In its sample, this clonotype was seen a few times. J is TRBJ2-5 and V is TRBV9; no firm D call. Trimming took 0 bases from V and 1 from J, leaving 10 bases between them. The germline V gene has CDR1 SGDLS and CDR2 YYNGEE. This CDR3 comprises 15 residues. CDR3 DNA: TGTGCCAGCAGCGTAGCCCCGTCAGTCCAAGAGACCCAGTACTTC. As protein: CASSVAPSVQETQYF.

The chain recombines TRBV20-1 with TRBJ2-7; D unclear. The CDR3 is made up of 11 amino acids. Per germline, CDR1 DFQATT and CDR2 SNEGSKA (reference sequence). The V end lost 5 bases, the J end lost 5 bases, and 10 bases lay between the germline ends. The CDR3 nucleotides read TGCAGTGCTGCTCCAGTCCACGAGCAGTACTTC. Translated, it gives CSAAPVHEQYF.